This TCR beta chain was identified in a study of cytomegalovirus exposure and HLA in healthy donors. Study in general: Early on, a data release was issued that held 65 million to 100 million unique TCRs from HLA-typed donors. Study-level points and caveats: Excluded were some V segments that proved indistinguishable, including TRBV6-2 and TRBV6-3. Prior analysis indicated that the majority of TCR beta V segments exhibited productivity approximately 90% or approximately 30% of the time.

Turning to this clone: Its cognate antigen is unknown.

This cohort consisted of healthy bone marrow donors. 13 Jbeta primers and 60 Vbeta primers were used for the PCR. Measured with immunoSEQ multiplex PCR; TCRdb has only the in-frame clones, and not every one. The table shows 120,000 to 150,000 clones, with 60% to 85% occurring only once. Germline CDR1 is SGHVS and CDR2 is FQNEAQ. V shed 6 bases and J shed 3 bases, with 15 bases lying between them. The CDR3 sequence is 14 residues long. This chain links TRBV7-8 with TRBJ2-7; D is perhaps TRBD1 (6 bases). This sequence originates from a man aged 35 to 55 in good health and CMV-seropositive. Sequencing input: PBMCs. The CDR3: CASRLSRDNYEQYF. The CDR3 DNA reads TGTGCCAGCAGGTTAAGCCGGGACAACTACGAGCAGTACTTC. The complete variable domain, with remaining parts taken from reference TRBV7-8 and TRBJ2-7, reads GAGVSQSPRYKVAKRGQDVALRCDPISGHVSLFWYQQALGQGPEFLTYFQNEAQLDKSGLPSDRFFAERPEGSVSTLKIQRTQQEDSAVYLCASRLSRDNYEQYFGPGTRLTVT.